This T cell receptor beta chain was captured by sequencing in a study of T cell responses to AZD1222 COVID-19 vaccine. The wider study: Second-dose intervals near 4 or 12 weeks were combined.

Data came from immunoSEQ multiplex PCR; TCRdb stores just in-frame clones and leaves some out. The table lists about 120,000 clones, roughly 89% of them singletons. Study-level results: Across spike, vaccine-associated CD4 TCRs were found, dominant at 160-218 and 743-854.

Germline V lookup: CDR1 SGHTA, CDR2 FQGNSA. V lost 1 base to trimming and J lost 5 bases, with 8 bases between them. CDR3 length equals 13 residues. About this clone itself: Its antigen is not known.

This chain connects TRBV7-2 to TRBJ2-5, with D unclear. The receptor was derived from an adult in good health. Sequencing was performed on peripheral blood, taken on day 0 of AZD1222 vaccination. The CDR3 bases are TGTGCCAGCAGCTTAGATTCCGTGGAGACCCAGTACTTC. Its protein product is CASSLDSVETQYF.